This T cell receptor (beta chain) was identified during a study of cytomegalovirus exposure and HLA in healthy donors. Method: immunoSEQ multiplex PCR; TCRdb's copy keeps in-frame clones and lacks some. Of 45,000 to 55,000 clones in the sample, around 90% were seen once. Findings of the study overall: Most TCR sequences were uncommon, yet certain public TCRs appeared in many donors. Cytomegalovirus status was reportedly diagnosed by the classifier with high sensitivity and specificity.

Comments on this clone: Antigen: not known.

V dropped 4 bases and J dropped 6 bases, with 9 bases sitting between them. Germline-derived CDR1 and CDR2 are MDHEN and SYDVKM. The CDR3 spans 13 residues. The sample was PBMCs. The receptor was isolated from a young woman in good health and CMV-seronegative. This chain uses TRBV28 with TRBJ1-4, with D maybe TRBD1 (6 bases). The CDR3 loop reads CASSSRTDEKLFF. DNA of the CDR3: TGTGCCAGCAGTTCCAGGACAGATGAAAAACTGTTTTTT.